The source of this T cell receptor (beta chain) is a study of blood T cell repertoires in COVID-19. Study at large: Italy, Spain and the United States were the sources of the convalescent and acute COVID-19 samples. PBMCs, B-cell-depleted T cells, or T cells were the source of the cDNA or gDNA that made up the material.

The CDR3 totals 15 residues. Germline CDR1 is SGHTA and CDR2 is FQGNSA. The V gene lost 1 base and the J gene lost 4 bases, with 13 bases spanning the gap. Original processing methods: How many nucleated cells were present was estimated from reference gene primer amplification. TCRdb keeps only in-frame clones here, not all; method: immunoSEQ multiplex PCR. That table is the source of V, J and clone size, and D and trimming were worked out from the DNA. The sample lists some 150,000 clones, approximately 86% occurring once. Sequenced material: peripheral blood. The source is a woman aged 60 to 75 with active or convalescent COVID-19. The chain combines TRBV7-2 with TRBJ1-2; maybe TRBD1 (5 bases). In DNA form, the CDR3 reads TGTGCCAGCAGCTTAGATTCATCGGGGGGCTATGGCTACACCTTC. This sequence encodes CASSLDSSGGYGYTF. The full variable domain, completed using reference TRBV7-2 and TRBJ1-2, is GAGVSQSPSNKVTEKGKDVELRCDPISGHTALYWYRQSLGQGLEFLIYFQGNSAPDKSGLPSDRFSAERTGGSVSTLTIQRTQQEDSAVYLCASSLDSSGGYGYTFGSGTRLTVV.